This T cell receptor beta chain was retrieved from a study of multiple sclerosis patients with progressive multifocal leukoencephalopathy (dated by TCRdb to between 2017 and 2020). Study-level background: About 5 natalizumab-treated MS patients who did not develop PML were used as controls and were sampled longitudinally. The study was designed to detect JC virus-specific or public T-cell expansions arising at the time of PML onset. Two patients on natalizumab who later developed PML were tracked over time from before therapy, through 6 and 12 months, up to PML onset. The study examined peripheral T and B cells of MS patients who developed PML (4 under natalizumab, 1 after alemtuzumab) and treated patients who did not. What the work shows at the level of the full study, not this receptor alone: When PML developed, neither common TRBV or TRBJ gene usage nor preferential TRBV-TRBJ pairings were detected. Lower normalized Shannon entropy suggested less diverse TRB repertoires in most PML patients, whereas the natalizumab-treated controls showed values near 1. The analysis covered only peripheral blood, although cerebrospinal fluid or brain lymphocytes might be more informative for natalizumab-associated PML. Given the small, descriptive cohort, it remained unclear whether the study findings reflect JC virus infection or general immunocompromise. TRB clones with frequency above 0.5% were observed only in PML patients, but the clones expanded at PML onset were found to be already present before and during natalizumab therapy.

Remarks on this clone: Its antigen target is currently unknown. It has no much larger one-base neighbor in the sample; base qualities were not kept.

The sample's time point label, in plain terms: before natalizumab initiation. Interferon beta had previously been received by all listed patients, and all PML patients were female. Before the first natalizumab infusion, T0 blood samples were collected. Ficoll-Hypaque density gradient centrifugation was used to isolate peripheral blood mononuclear cells. For CDR1 and CDR2, the germline V gene lists WSHSY and SAAADI. Trimming costs V 3 bases and J 1 base, and their ends lie 9 bases apart. Spanning cysteine to phenylalanine, the CDR3 consists of 14 amino acids. Just CDR3 DNA is preserved here, 42 bases in frame from base 1. Amplification of TRB CDR3 regions from genomic DNA was performed at survey-level depth using the immunoSEQ two-step multiplex PCR. To estimate template counts and remove amplification bias, each PCR was spiked with synthetic inline TR CDR3 controls covering all V-J pairings. Reads went through processing to reduce amplification and sequencing bias, and quantification was done against synthetic TR CDR3 analogs. Per the source publication's procedure: Raw data were processed in ImmunoSEQ Analyzer, removing out-of-frame sequences and CDR3s with stop codons, and genes were named by IMGT nomenclature. Repertoire diversity was summarized as normalized Shannon entropy, defined as 1 minus Pielou's evenness. TRB sequences were treated as identical only when sharing V gene, J gene and CDR3. Public PML clonotypes were CDR3s shared by two or more PML-onset samples but absent earlier, in controls, and in public databases. Positional CDR3 amino acid composition was analyzed in Skylign with the observed count method. TCRdb holds this immuneACCESS table with in-frame rearrangements only. Some clones are missing; in checked studies, unresolved V genes explain under half, and the rest has no known cause. V, J and clone size derive from that table, while D and trimming were established from the DNA sequence. The sample includes 25,000 to 35,000 clones, with about 88% observed a single time. About 1.5% of the sample rests with the top ten.

Recombination connected TRBV10-2 to TRBJ1-2; no D gene call is confident. The sequencing input was PBMCs. This receptor was obtained from a human donor with multiple sclerosis. CDR3 loop: CASSDFRLNYGYTF. The DNA sequence reads TGCGCCAGCAGTGATTTCAGACTTAACTATGGCTACACCTTC.